The 27 T cell receptor beta chains listed next were all sequenced from one sample in a study of T cell repertoires in cytomegalovirus infection. A single record per CDR3 protein comes from TCRdb applying MiXCR to the reads. The sample contains roughly 500,000 distinct CDR3 sequences, about 33% of which appear only once. Antigens for these TCRs are unknown. Sequencing used cultured PBMCs, obtained from culture after CMV antigen stimulation. The receptors shown here come from a human donor in good health (CMV status not recorded). Some clones in this sample may be carry-over from other donors' samples.

In this sample, this clonotype turned up many times. The V gene is TRBV7-2, the J gene TRBJ2-7; possible D gene TRBD1, 5 bases. The length of the CDR3 is 13 residues. Trimming removed 5 bases from V and 2 bases from J, with 10 bases in between. The V gene's germline CDR1 is SGHTA and CDR2 FQGNSA. CDR3 loop: CASSQRQPYEQYF. The CDR3 bases are TGTGCCAGCAGCCAAAGACAGCCCTACGAGCAGTACTTC.

DNA for the CDR3: TGTGCCAGCAGTCCCGGGACAGGGGGCTGGTTTGGCTACACCTTC. Its translation: CASSPGTGGWFGYTF. This chain uses TRBV28 with TRBJ1-2, with 12 bases aligning to TRBD1. CDR1 and CDR2 (germline): MDHEN, SYDVKM. V shed 5 bases and J 7 bases; nucleotides not matched to a gene: 8. The CDR3 totals 15 residues.

This clonotype has just one count. This chain connects TRBV19 to TRBJ2-7; TRBD2 aligns across 14 bases. V dropped 10 bases and J dropped 4; count of bases not matched to a gene: 3. Germline CDR1 reads LNHDA; CDR2 reads SQIVND (reference sequence). CDR3 length: 13 amino acids. The CDR3 coding sequence is TGTGCCACCAGACTAGCGGGAGGGTACGAGCAGTACTTC. Its protein product is CATRLAGGYEQYF.

V usage is TRBV12-3 or TRBV12-4 and J usage is TRBJ2-2; D is possibly TRBD1 or TRBD2 (5 bases each). The CDR3 is made up of 16 amino acids. V was shortened by 8 bases and J by 3 bases, with 19 bases between the two germline ends. CDR3 residues: CASEGLGTRDTGELFF. The CDR3 DNA reads TGTGCCAGCGAGGGGCTGGGGACGAGGGACACCGGGGAGCTGTTTTTT.

This chain joins TRBV29-1 and TRBJ2-1; the match to TRBD2 covers 8 bases. The CDR3 spans 15 residues. Germline-derived CDR1 and CDR2 are SQVTM and ANQGSEA. The J segment lost 7 bases and the V segment lost 1 base, leaving 9 bases of the junction unmatched. The CDR3 reads CSVEGVDSGVNEQFF. In nucleotides, the CDR3 is TGCAGCGTTGAAGGTGTCGATAGCGGGGTTAATGAGCAGTTCTTC.

The genes are TRBV7-6 and TRBJ2-7, with TRBD1 as a possible D gene (6 bases). Trimming stripped 5 bases from V and 1 base from J, with 15 bases between. There are 15 residues in the CDR3. Germline lookup yields CDR1 SGHVS and CDR2 FNYEAQ. CDR3 region: CASSPGTLTSYEQYF. CDR3 bases: TGTGCCAGCAGCCCGGGGACACTCACGTCCTACGAGCAGTACTTC.

The sample holds a few counts of this clonotype. The chain carries TRBV7-2 and TRBJ2-3; TRBD2 matches at 7 bases. This CDR3 contains 15 residues. Trimming cost V 3 bases and J 4 bases; bases outside gene matches: 7. Germline CDR1 is SGHTA and CDR2 is FQGNSA. CDR3 nucleotides: TGTGCCAGCAGCTTGGCGGGAGTAGGGGCAGATACGCAGTATTTT. This gives the protein CASSLAGVGADTQYF.

The V call is TRBV7-2, the J call TRBJ2-3, with a tentative D call TRBD1 (6 bases). The CDR3 is made up of 14 amino acids. With 8 bases removed from V and 5 bases from J, the gap between germline ends came to 17 bases. The germline V gene encodes CDR1 SGHTA and CDR2 FQGNSA. The CDR3 coding sequence is TGTGCCAGCCTCCCGAGGGTCAGGGGAGATACGCAGTATTTT. Translated: CASLPRVRGDTQYF.

The chain recombines TRBV18 with TRBJ2-1, with TRBD2 matching 11 bases. Germline lookup yields CDR1 KGHSH and CDR2 LQKENI. V dropped 0 bases and J dropped 5; count of bases not matched to a gene: 3. The CDR3 sequence is 16 residues long. The DNA for the CDR3 is TGTGCCAGCTCACCACCTAGCGGGAGGGGGAACAATGAGCAGTTCTTC. It yields the protein CASSPPSGRGNNEQFF.

This clonotype has only a few counts. The chain has TRBV7-8 and TRBJ2-7; tentatively, D is TRBD2 (6 bases). Looked up from germline, CDR1 is SGHVS and CDR2 is FQNEAQ. V shed 1 base and J shed 7 bases, with 14 bases lying between them. The CDR3 length is 14 residues. The CDR3 region has the DNA TGTGCCAGCAGCTTAGGGGTTAGCGCGGGGGAGCAGTACTTC. Translation gives CASSLGVSAGEQYF.

This clonotype was seen a few times. This chain's CDR3 is CASSLEGRARWSYNEQFF. CDR3 nucleotides: TGTGCCAGCAGTTTAGAGGGGCGGGCCCGCTGGTCCTACAATGAGCAGTTCTTC. The chain carries TRBV12-3 or TRBV12-4 and TRBJ2-1, with D perhaps given as TRBD1 or TRBD2 (5 bases each). The length of the CDR3 is 18 residues. V was clipped by 1 base and J by 1 base, with 17 bases between them.

The chain couples TRBV28 to TRBJ2-7, with D maybe TRBD2 (5 bases). This CDR3 is built from 17 residues. V was pared by 3 bases and J by 5 bases, with 23 bases between. Per the germline V gene, CDR1 is MDHEN and CDR2 is SYDVKM. CDR3 nucleotides: TGTGCCAGCAGTTTGGGGTCCGGGATTGGGAATCGGAACGAGCAGTACTTC. It codes for CASSLGSGIGNRNEQYF.

The DNA for the CDR3 is TGTGCCAGCAGTCAGGGACTAGCGGGGACCTACGAGCAGTACGTC. It codes for CASSQGLAGTYEQYV. The chain has TRBV3-1 and TRBJ2-7; 13 nucleotides line up with TRBD2. The trim removed 6 bases at V and 2 bases at J, leaving 4 bases unmatched. Germline V gene sequence: CDR1 LGHDT, CDR2 YNNKEL (reference sequence). There are 15 residues in the CDR3.

This sequence joins TRBV7-2 and TRBJ1-5, with D perhaps matching TRBD1 (5 bases). This CDR3 is built from 14 residues. V lost 1 base to trimming and J lost 6 bases, with 10 bases between them. CDR1 and CDR2 from the germline V gene are SGHTA and FQGNSA. This chain's CDR3 is CASSLGRGSQPQHF. The CDR3 nucleotides are TGTGCCAGCAGCTTAGGTAGGGGCAGTCAGCCCCAGCATTTT.

The rearrangement uses TRBV28 and TRBJ2-4; D not certain. Per the germline V gene, CDR1 is MDHEN and CDR2 is SYDVKM. Trimming took off 8 bases at V and 0 bases at J, with 8 bases between the two ends. CDR3 length: 13 residues. The CDR3 sequence is CASQQAAKNIQYF. In nucleotides, the CDR3 is TGTGCCAGCCAGCAGGCAGCCAAAAACATTCAGTACTTC. Full variable domain (outside the CDR3, taken from reference TRBV28 and TRBJ2-4): DVKVTQSSRYLVKRTGEKVFLECVQDMDHENMFWYRQDPGLGLRLIYFSYDVKMKEKGDIPEGYSVSREKKERFSLILESASTNQTSMYLCASQQAAKNIQYFGAGTRLSVL.

This clonotype has a handful of counts. V and J are TRBV4-1 and TRBJ2-3; TRBD1 aligns across 8 bases. Germline CDR1 reads MGHRA; CDR2 reads YSYEKL. The CDR3 totals 16 residues. Unmatched junction bases numbered 8, after V lost 5 bases and J lost 1 base. CDR3 DNA: TGCGCCAGCAGCTCGGGGCAGGGGGCAGGCACAGATACGCAGTATTTT. This translates into CASSSGQGAGTDTQYF.

A few counts support this clonotype. The rearrangement links TRBV27 to TRBJ2-1; TRBD2 aligns across 11 bases. The V and J ends lost 6 bases and 3 bases, in that order; junction bases with no gene match: 19. CDR3 length equals 20 residues. Germline lookup yields CDR1 MNHEY and CDR2 SMNVEV (reference sequence). DNA for the CDR3: TGTGCCAGCAGCAACCGGAAACTAACCGGGACTAGCGGCAACTACAATGAGCAGTTCTTC. It encodes CASSNRKLTGTSGNYNEQFF.

This clonotype appeared a few times. The J gene is TRBJ2-1, the V gene TRBV6-2 or TRBV6-3, with TRBD2 matching over 11 bases. This CDR3 spans 17 amino acids. V shed 6 bases, J shed 0 bases, and the junction held 7 bases outside the gene matches. Germline V gene sequence: CDR1 MNHEY, CDR2 SVGEGT. The CDR3 region is CASRGTSGSPSYNEQFF. CDR3 sequence (DNA): TGTGCCAGCAGGGGAACTAGCGGGAGTCCCTCCTACAATGAGCAGTTCTTC.

As concerns this clonotype: Just one base apart from a much larger clone, this may be a read error. The CDR3 carries no conserved terminal phenylalanine or tryptophan, so it likely arises from a read error. The V call is TRBV12-3 or TRBV12-4, the J call TRBJ2-7, with 9 nucleotides matching TRBD2. This CDR3 is built from 15 residues. V was pared by 5 bases and J by 3 bases, with 8 bases of the junction left unmatched. The CDR3: CASSPRLADLYEQYL. Written as DNA, the CDR3 is TGTGCCAGCAGTCCCCGACTAGCGGACCTCTACGAGCAGTACCTC.

The sample holds one count of this clonotype. The chain employs TRBV7-6 and TRBJ2-7, with 7 bases matching TRBD1. The CDR3 contains 13 residues. CDR1 is SGHVS and CDR2 is FNYEAQ in the germline V gene. V dropped 5 bases and J dropped 2; count of bases not matched to a gene: 3. CDR3 sequence reads: CASSEGQAYEQYF. The DNA of the CDR3 is TGTGCCAGCAGCGAAGGACAGGCCTACGAGCAGTACTTC.

The J gene is TRBJ2-1, the V gene TRBV4-1; D might be TRBD2 (5 bases). Germline CDR1 reads MGHRA; CDR2 reads YSYEKL. This CDR3 has 14 amino acids. The V and J ends lost 1 base and 9 bases respectively, with 13 bases between them. CDR3 sequence: CASSQAGRSGEQFF. The CDR3 DNA follows: TGCGCCAGCAGCCAAGCTGGACGGAGCGGTGAGCAGTTCTTC.

The genes are TRBV20-1 and TRBJ1-4; TRBD1 aligns across 10 bases. After removal of 0 bases from V and 7 bases from J, the junction contained 8 bases not matched to a gene. The CDR3 spans 16 residues. The germline V gene encodes CDR1 DFQATT and CDR2 SNEGSKA (reference sequence). The CDR3 nucleotides read TGCAGTGCTAGAGATGGGGGTGGGGACAGGGGTGAAAAACTGTTTTTT. As protein: CSARDGGGDRGEKLFF.

This chain links TRBV6-5 with TRBJ2-7, with D perhaps being TRBD1 or TRBD2 (6 bases each). CDR3 size: 14 residues. Trimming removed 5 bases from V and 0 bases from J, with 11 bases in between. CDR1 is MNHEY, CDR2 SVGAGI, per germline. The DNA for the CDR3 is TGTGCCAGCAGTACCGGGGGCAGCTCCTACGAGCAGTACGTC. It specifies CASSTGGSSYEQYV.

This clonotype was recorded at least ten times. This rearrangement joins TRBV7-2 to TRBJ2-3; D might be TRBD2 (5 bases). This CDR3 contains 17 residues. Germline CDR1 is SGHTA and CDR2 is FQGNSA. V dropped 5 bases and J dropped 3 bases, with 21 bases sitting between them. DNA of the CDR3: TGTGCCAGCAGCCCTCGGGGAGTAGGCTCGCGGACAGATACGCAGTATTTT. It yields the protein CASSPRGVGSRTDTQYF.

There are a few counts of this clonotype. The chain couples TRBV7-2 to TRBJ1-4, with a possible D match to TRBD1 (6 bases). The CDR3 totals 15 residues. Deletions cut 5 bases from V and 5 bases from J, with 15 bases between. Per germline, CDR1 SGHTA and CDR2 FQGNSA. In DNA form, the CDR3 reads TGTGCCAGCAGCACCCTAGGGGGATGGAATGAAAAACTGTTTTTT. It encodes CASSTLGGWNEKLFF.

This chain connects TRBV4-3 to TRBJ2-1; 9 bases are a match to TRBD2. Germline loops: CDR1 LGHNA, CDR2 YSLEER. V shed 0 bases, J shed 6 bases, and the junction held 3 bases outside the gene matches. This CDR3 is built from 15 residues. CDR3 DNA sequence: TGCGCCAGCAGCCAAGATAGCGGGAGTTTCAATGAGCAGTTCTTC. Amino acids: CASSQDSGSFNEQFF.

The V call is TRBV6-5, the J call TRBJ2-6, with 10 bases matching TRBD2. In germline, CDR1 is MNHEY, CDR2 SVGAGI. The CDR3 consists of 17 residues. V trimming: 2 bases; J trimming: 6 bases; junction bases outside the gene matches: 7. CDR3 protein: CASSYTGLAKLANVLTF. Here the CDR3 DNA reads TGTGCCAGCAGTTACACGGGACTAGCGAAATTGGCCAACGTCCTGACTTTC.